The 27 T cell receptor beta chains listed next were all sequenced from one sample in a study of shared clonotypes between healthy human individuals. Naive CD8 populations comprised CD45RO-negative cells positively selected for CCR7, excluding terminally differentiated effector memory CD45RA+ cells. The table came from immunoSEQ multiplex PCR; TCRdb's copy has only in-frame clones and leaves some out. Of about 2.1 million clones in the sample, about 93% are singletons; the top ten hold more than 1.5%. Material: naive CD8+ T cells from PBMCs. Every receptor here comes from a man between 18 and 29 years old in good health. Some clones in this sample may be carry-over from other donors' samples.

The chain uses TRBV12-5 and TRBJ2-1, with 10 bases that match TRBD2. Germline lookup yields CDR1 LGHNT and CDR2 FRNRAP. This CDR3 has 13 amino acids. Trimming cost V 6 bases and J 8 bases; bases outside gene matches: 4. CDR3 region: CASGLAGPHEQFF. The CDR3 DNA reads TGTGCTAGTGGACTAGCGGGACCACATGAGCAGTTCTTC.

V is TRBV30 and J is TRBJ1-5; D might be TRBD1 (6 bases). Trimming left V 7 bases short and J 0 bases short, with 22 bases between. Germline loops: CDR1 GTSNPN, CDR2 SVGIG (reference sequence). CDR3 length: 17 residues. CDR3 sequence reads: CAYRQARRAYSNQPQHF. CDR3 nucleotides: TGTGCCTACAGACAGGCACGAAGGGCTTATAGCAATCAGCCCCAGCATTTT.

The chain joins TRBV15 to TRBJ2-7; D is unresolved. There are 14 residues in the CDR3. CDR1 and CDR2 (germline): LNHNV, YYDKDF (reference sequence). Trimming shortened V by 3 bases and J by 3 bases, and 12 bases separated the two germline ends. Here the CDR3 reads CATSSPLGNYEQYF. In nucleotides, the CDR3 is TGTGCCACCAGCAGTCCCCTCGGTAACTACGAGCAGTACTTC.

The V call is TRBV7-2, the J call TRBJ2-7; TRBD1 matches at 9 bases. This CDR3 is 14 amino acids long. Germline lookup yields CDR1 SGHTA and CDR2 FQGNSA. The V segment lost 11 bases and the J segment 5 bases; nucleotides outside the gene matches: 13. The DNA of the CDR3 is TGTGCCTTGTTTTTAGGACAGGGGTCCCACGAGCAGTACTTC. It translates to CALFLGQGSHEQYF.

The V call is TRBV9, the J call TRBJ1-3; 9 bases align to TRBD1. This CDR3 is 13 amino acids long. Germline assignment: CDR1 SGDLS and CDR2 YYNGEE. With V trimmed by 2 bases and J by 12 bases, 6 bases remained unmatched. This CDR3 reads CASSVGTGWDIYF. CDR3 coding DNA: TGTGCCAGCAGCGTGGGGACAGGGTGGGACATATATTTT.

This chain's CDR3 is CASSLSRQTYGYTF. CDR3 sequence (DNA): TGTGCCAGCAGTTTATCGCGGCAGACCTATGGCTACACCTTC. The chain combines TRBV27 with TRBJ1-2; D is unresolved. The CDR3 is 14 amino acids. Looked up from germline, CDR1 is MNHEY and CDR2 is SMNVEV (reference sequence). V shed 0 bases and J shed 4 bases, with 9 bases lying between them.

On this clone itself: The sample holds other DNA sequences that translate to the same CDR3. The rearrangement joins TRBV28 to TRBJ2-1; TRBD2 might be the D (6 bases). V lost 3 bases and J 5 bases, leaving 11 bases between the germline ends. CDR3 size: 14 residues. CDR1 MDHEN and CDR2 SYDVKM come from the germline V gene. The CDR3 sequence: CASSLGLGNNEQFF. CDR3 DNA: TGTGCCAGCAGTTTGGGACTGGGGAACAATGAGCAGTTCTTC.

This clone was observed a few times. V is TRBV7-7 and J is TRBJ2-1; D is uncertain. Germline-derived CDR1 and CDR2 are SSHAT and FNYEAQ (reference sequence). The length of the CDR3 is 14 residues. Trimming pared 5 bases from V and 7 bases from J, leaving 15 bases between. This chain's CDR3 is CASSPRLSLNEQFF. CDR3 DNA: TGTGCCAGCAGCCCAAGGCTGTCCCTGAATGAGCAGTTCTTC.

The CDR3 region is CASSYGEVYNEQFF. Written as DNA, the CDR3 is TGTGCCAGCAGTTACGGGGAGGTCTACAATGAGCAGTTCTTC. This sequence joins TRBV6-5 and TRBJ2-1; the D gene is possibly TRBD2 (6 bases). V lost 2 bases to trimming and J lost 3 bases, with 8 bases between them. The CDR3 contains 14 residues. Germline V CDR1 and CDR2: MNHEY, SVGAGI.

This sequence joins TRBV4-1 and TRBJ2-2; 7 nucleotides match TRBD2. In germline, CDR1 is MGHRA, CDR2 YSYEKL. Trimming took 1 base from V and 7 from J; bases not matched to a gene: 3. The CDR3 loop spans 14 amino acids. The CDR3, as DNA: TGCGCCAGCAGCCAAGGGCGGACTAGCGGGGAGCTGTTTTTT. It encodes CASSQGRTSGELFF.

This rearrangement joins TRBV6-5 to TRBJ2-1; tentative D call: TRBD2 (5 bases). Germline CDR1 is MNHEY and CDR2 is SVGAGI. The CDR3 has 15 residues. V was trimmed by 5 bases and J by 0 bases, leaving 11 bases between them. The CDR3 reads CASSLLGYSYNEQFF. In DNA, the CDR3 is TGTGCCAGCAGTCTACTAGGCTACTCCTACAATGAGCAGTTCTTC.

The CDR3: CASSAGELFAETQYF. The CDR3 region has the DNA TGTGCCAGCAGCGCCGGCGAGCTGTTCGCGGAGACCCAGTACTTC. The chain employs TRBV9 and TRBJ2-5; D is unresolved. V lost 3 bases and J lost 5, with 17 bases in between. Per germline, CDR1 SGDLS and CDR2 YYNGEE. The CDR3 spans 15 residues.

The rearrangement uses TRBV5-5 and TRBJ2-1, with TRBD2 matching over 8 bases. J gave up 2 bases and V 3 bases, and 13 bases lay outside the gene matches. Germline assignment: CDR1 SGHKS and CDR2 YYEKEE (reference sequence). This CDR3 region has 18 residues. The CDR3 DNA reads as TGTGCCAGCAGCTCTTCCCCCAGCGGGAGTCTCCCCTACAATGAGCAGTTCTTC. Translation gives CASSSSPSGSLPYNEQFF.

The chain combines TRBV28 with TRBJ1-2; no firm D call. The CDR3 totals 14 residues. Trimming shortened V by 7 bases and J by 7 bases, and 19 bases separated the two germline ends. Germline V CDR1 and CDR2: MDHEN, SYDVKM. The chain's CDR3 is CASTPVEGPGGYTF. The DNA of the CDR3 is TGTGCCAGCACCCCCGTCGAAGGGCCGGGTGGCTACACCTTC.

On this clone: Other DNA sequences of this sample code for an identical CDR3. CDR3 amino acids: CASSGRDSYEQYF. The CDR3 nucleotides are TGTGCCAGCAGCGGCCGGGACAGCTACGAGCAGTACTTC. V is TRBV6-6 and J is TRBJ2-7; the match to TRBD1 covers 7 bases. The germline V gene encodes CDR1 MNHNY and CDR2 SVGAGI (reference sequence). Germline trimming cut 6 bases from V and 3 bases from J; bases unmatched to any gene: 5. This CDR3 is 13 amino acids long.

This chain joins TRBV28 and TRBJ2-5; TRBD2 matches at 12 bases. Losses at the gene ends were 6 bases for V and 7 bases for J; bases not matched to a gene: 12. CDR1 MDHEN and CDR2 SYDVKM come from the germline V gene. This CDR3 comprises 16 residues. The CDR3 coding sequence is TGTGCCAGCAGCTCCGTCCTAGCGGGAGGGAAAGGGACCCAGTACTTC. This encodes CASSSVLAGGKGTQYF. Full variable domain (rest looked up from reference TRBV28 and TRBJ2-5): DVKVTQSSRYLVKRTGEKVFLECVQDMDHENMFWYRQDPGLGLRLIYFSYDVKMKEKGDIPEGYSVSREKKERFSLILESASTNQTSMYLCASSSVLAGGKGTQYFGPGTRLLVL.

The V gene is TRBV11-2, the J gene TRBJ2-7, with 10 nucleotides matching TRBD2. The CDR3 covers 16 residues. CDR1 is SGHAT, CDR2 FQNNGV, per germline. V lost 4 bases to trimming and J lost 4 bases; unmatched junction nucleotides: 10. Here the CDR3 DNA reads TGTGCCAGCAGCTCAAGGACTAGCGGAGGACTATACGAGCAGTACTTC. Its translation is CASSSRTSGGLYEQYF.

This sequence joins TRBV4-3 and TRBJ2-7; D is perhaps TRBD1 or TRBD2 (5 bases each). The ends were cut back, 1 base at V and 6 bases at J, with 10 bases in the middle. Germline V gene lookup returns CDR1 LGHNA and CDR2 YSLEER. This CDR3 has 13 amino acids. Here the CDR3 reads CASSQGWGTEQYF. The CDR3 DNA reads TGCGCCAGCAGCCAAGGGTGGGGGACCGAGCAGTACTTC.

V gene TRBV7-9 combines with J gene TRBJ2-3; no clear D gene. Germline CDR1 and CDR2: SEHNR and FQNEAQ (reference sequence). There are 15 residues in the CDR3. V was cut by 5 bases and J by 4 bases, with 16 bases left in between. The CDR3 loop reads CASSPGLKEADTQYF. Here the CDR3 DNA reads TGTGCCAGCAGCCCCGGGTTGAAGGAAGCAGATACGCAGTATTTT.

The chain carries TRBV7-9 and TRBJ2-1; D uncertain. V lost 4 bases to trimming and J lost 0 bases, with 13 bases between them. This CDR3 is 16 amino acids long. CDR1 and CDR2 from the germline V gene are SEHNR and FQNEAQ (reference sequence). The CDR3 loop reads CASSSRSESSYNEQFF. The CDR3 DNA reads TGTGCCAGCAGCTCACGCTCTGAGAGCTCCTACAATGAGCAGTTCTTC. The full variable domain, in which reference TRBV7-9 and TRBJ2-1 provide the parts outside the CDR3, is DTGVSQNPRHKITKRGQNVTFRCDPISEHNRLYWYRQTLGQGPEFLTYFQNEAQLEKSRLLSDRFSAERPKGSFSTLEIQRTEQGDSAMYLCASSSRSESSYNEQFFGPGTRLTVL.

V usage is TRBV6-1 and J usage is TRBJ1-1, with D uncertain. Deletions cut 5 bases from V and 8 bases from J, with 18 bases between. This CDR3 contains 14 residues. Germline V gene data show CDR1 as MNHNS and CDR2 as SASEGT. DNA for the CDR3: TGTGCCAGCAGTAAACATATGAACCGGGTCGAAGCTTTCTTT. This sequence encodes CASSKHMNRVEAFF.

On this clone: Other DNA sequences in the sample encode the same CDR3. The chain couples TRBV27 to TRBJ2-2, with D unclear. Looked up from germline, CDR1 is MNHEY and CDR2 is SMNVEV (reference sequence). Trimming left V 6 bases short and J 1 base short, with 3 bases between. CDR3 length equals 12 residues. The chain's CDR3 is CASRQNTGELFF. The DNA of the CDR3 is TGTGCCAGCAGACAGAACACCGGGGAGCTGTTTTTT.

The table lists this clone with a count of one. The rearrangement joins TRBV28 to TRBJ2-3; D is perhaps TRBD1 (7 bases). Deletions cut 3 bases from V and 3 bases from J, with 10 bases between. The germline CDR1 and CDR2 sequences are MDHEN and SYDVKM. The CDR3 loop spans 14 amino acids. CDR3 bases: TGTGCCAGCAGTTTCAGGGGGGAAACAGATACGCAGTATTTT. It specifies CASSFRGETDTQYF.

J is TRBJ2-7 and V is TRBV5-1; D is undetermined. Trimming removed 6 bases at V and 4 bases at J, with 14 bases between. Germline CDR1 reads SGHRS; CDR2 reads YFSETQ. This CDR3 is 13 amino acids long. The DNA of the CDR3 is TGCGCCAGCACCAGTCATAACAAGTACGAGCAGTACTTC. This translates into CASTSHNKYEQYF.

The chain joins TRBV30 to TRBJ2-5; D unresolved. The end of the DNA aligns better with TRBJ2-7, so the J call may be wrong. Per germline, CDR1 GTSNPN and CDR2 SVGIG (reference sequence). CDR3 length equals 11 residues. The CDR3 region is CAWSESYEQYF. DNA of the CDR3: TGTGCCTGGAGTGAATCCTACGAGCAGTACTTC.

The chain joins TRBV27 to TRBJ2-2, with D tentatively TRBD1 or TRBD2 (5 bases each). Deletions cut 3 bases from V and 3 bases from J, with 14 bases between. This CDR3 spans 16 amino acids. The germline V gene has CDR1 MNHEY and CDR2 SMNVEV (reference sequence). Written as DNA, the CDR3 is TGTGCCAGCAGTTTGGGTCTCGGGGCTGACACCGGGGAGCTGTTTTTT. Translation: CASSLGLGADTGELFF.

The chain employs TRBV6-5 and TRBJ2-4; 8 nucleotides match TRBD2. Germline V lookup: CDR1 MNHEY, CDR2 SVGAGI. V lost 2 bases, J lost 8 bases, and 11 bases stayed unmatched. The CDR3 is 16 residues long. The CDR3 coding sequence is TGTGCCAGCAGTTACCTCCCCAGCGGGAGCCAAGACATTCAGTACTTC. Protein: CASSYLPSGSQDIQYF.